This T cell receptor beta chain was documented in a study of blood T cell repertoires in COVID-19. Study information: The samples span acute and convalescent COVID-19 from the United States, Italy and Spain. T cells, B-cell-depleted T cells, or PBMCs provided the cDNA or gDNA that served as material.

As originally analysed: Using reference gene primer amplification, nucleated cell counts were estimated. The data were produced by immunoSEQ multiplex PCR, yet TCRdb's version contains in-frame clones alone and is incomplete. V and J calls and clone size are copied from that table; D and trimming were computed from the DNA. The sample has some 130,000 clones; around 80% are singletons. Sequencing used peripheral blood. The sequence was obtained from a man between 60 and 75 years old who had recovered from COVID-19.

In nucleotides, the CDR3 is TGTGCCAGCAGCCCCCTTGGAGCGGGGTTTACCTACGAGCAGTACTTC. This codes for CASSPLGAGFTYEQYF. The chain uses TRBV5-6 and TRBJ2-7, with TRBD2 identical over 7 bases. Germline V gene data show CDR1 as SGHDT and CDR2 as YYEEEE. The CDR3 length is 16 residues. The V gene end was trimmed by 4 bases and the J gene end by 2 bases; junction bases not matched to a gene: 12.